One sample yielded the 15 T cell receptor beta chains listed below, sequenced in a study of blood T cells in healthy people across ages. A second PCR of 7 to 11 cycles used a sample-barcoded 5' primer and a J-beta primer mix. Each CDR3 protein is one row after TCRdb ran MiXCR on the 5' RACE reads. The data hold about 700,000 distinct CDR3 sequences, with about 30% observed a single time. Material: blood. These receptors were collected from a woman of 80 years or more in good health.

This clonotype occurred many times. The J gene is TRBJ2-7, the V gene TRBV4-3, with 7 bases that match TRBD2. The junction had 2 bases not matched to a gene; V was cut back by 0 bases and J by 0 bases. The CDR3 runs to 15 residues. Germline CDR1 and CDR2: LGHNA and YSLEER. The DNA for the CDR3 is TGCGCCAGCAGCCAAGACGGGGGGAGCTCCTACGAGCAGTACTTC. It codes for CASSQDGGSSYEQYF.

Many counts were recorded for this clonotype. This rearrangement joins TRBV3-1 to TRBJ1-2; 8 nucleotides line up with TRBD1. V shed 3 bases and J 6 bases; nucleotides not matched to a gene: 6. The germline V gene encodes CDR1 LGHDT and CDR2 YNNKEL (reference sequence). The CDR3 length is 14 residues. This CDR3 is CASSQLQGADGYTF. CDR3 DNA: TGTGCCAGCAGCCAGTTGCAGGGGGCGGATGGCTACACCTTC.

There are many counts of this clonotype. The chain carries TRBV20-1 and TRBJ2-3, with TRBD1 identical over 7 bases. CDR3 length equals 13 residues. The V segment lost 3 bases and the J segment 4 bases; nucleotides outside the gene matches: 4. Germline V gene lookup returns CDR1 DFQATT and CDR2 SNEGSKA (reference sequence). The chain's CDR3 is CSARRGRADTQYF. In DNA, the CDR3 is TGCAGTGCTAGGAGGGGGCGGGCAGATACGCAGTATTTT.

This clonotype was found many times. This chain connects TRBV24-1 to TRBJ2-1; D may correspond to TRBD1 or TRBD2 (6 bases each). V lost 1 base and J 9 bases, leaving 18 bases between the germline ends. The CDR3 is 16 residues long. Germline V CDR1 and CDR2: KGHDR, SFDVKD. This chain's CDR3 is CATSDFKQGGRGEQFF. Written as DNA, the CDR3 is TGTGCCACCAGTGATTTTAAACAGGGAGGACGAGGTGAGCAGTTCTTC.

The chain carries TRBV5-6 and TRBJ2-1, with D possibly TRBD2 on 5 matching bases. Trimming shortened V by 0 bases and J by 13 bases, and 14 bases separated the two germline ends. The CDR3 loop spans 13 amino acids. CDR1 is SGHDT, CDR2 YYEEEE, per germline. CDR3 region: CASSLASGEAQFF. CDR3 nucleotides: TGTGCCAGCAGCTTGGCCAGCGGTGAGGCCCAGTTCTTC.

The chain carries TRBV5-6 and TRBJ1-1; D is possibly TRBD1 (5 bases). The CDR3 runs 15 residues. V shed 0 bases and J shed 0 bases, with 9 bases lying between them. The germline CDR1 and CDR2 sequences are SGHDT and YYEEEE. The CDR3 sequence: CASSLGAGLNTEAFF. The CDR3 bases are TGTGCCAGCAGCTTGGGCGCAGGGTTGAACACTGAAGCTTTCTTT.

This clonotype was counted many times. The chain couples TRBV5-1 to TRBJ2-7; D is perhaps TRBD2 (6 bases). V was clipped by 3 bases and J by 0 bases, with 10 bases between them. CDR1 is SGHRS and CDR2 is YFSETQ in the germline V gene. The CDR3 runs to 14 residues. The CDR3 DNA follows: TGCGCCAGCAGCTCCGCGGGGCCCTCCTACGAGCAGTACTTC. Protein: CASSSAGPSYEQYF.

Notes on this clonotype: A much larger clone differs by one base, so this may be a read error. J is TRBJ2-1 and V is TRBV6-5; perhaps D is TRBD1 or TRBD2 (6 bases each). CDR1 and CDR2 from the germline V gene are MNHEY and SVGAGI. V was cut by 8 bases and J by 5 bases, with 10 bases left in between. This CDR3 is 12 amino acids long. The CDR3 is CASSGADNEQFF. The CDR3, as DNA: TGTGCCAGCTCGGGGGCCGACAATGAGCAGTTCTTC.

This clonotype has a count of ten or more. The chain carries TRBV6-6 and TRBJ1-4; perhaps TRBD1 as D (6 bases). V was cut by 10 bases and J by 13 bases, with 19 bases left in between. CDR3 length: 12 amino acids. Germline assignment: CDR1 MNHNY and CDR2 SVGAGI (reference sequence). CDR3 sequence: CATTSPGEGLFF. In nucleotides, the CDR3 is TGTGCCACCACCAGTCCAGGGGAGGGACTGTTTTTT.

The rearrangement uses TRBV5-4 and TRBJ1-2, with TRBD1 matching over 7 bases. The V gene end was trimmed by 4 bases and the J gene end by 4 bases; junction bases not matched to a gene: 16. The CDR3 has 17 residues. Germline CDR1 and CDR2: SGHNT and YYREEE (reference sequence). The CDR3 DNA sequence: TGTGCCAGCAGCCCTGGACAGGCGACCCCTGGGGGCTATGGCTACACCTTC. It is translated as CASSPGQATPGGYGYTF.

This clonotype was counted at least ten times. The chain is built from TRBV27 and TRBJ1-2, with TRBD1 identical over 9 bases. V gave up 4 bases and J gave up 5 bases; unmatched junction bases: 8. Germline assignment: CDR1 MNHEY and CDR2 SMNVEV (reference sequence). The CDR3 is 15 residues long. Here the CDR3 reads CASSSPGTGSYGYTF. The DNA for the CDR3 is TGTGCCAGCAGTTCTCCCGGGACAGGGTCGTATGGCTACACCTTC.

V usage is TRBV9 and J usage is TRBJ1-2; the D is unclear. CDR3 length: 14 amino acids. V lost 6 bases and J 3 bases, leaving 15 bases between the germline ends. Germline-derived CDR1 and CDR2 are SGDLS and YYNGEE. The CDR3 reads CASNSPPEDYGYTF. In nucleotides, the CDR3 is TGTGCCAGCAATAGTCCTCCGGAGGACTATGGCTACACCTTC.

This clonotype has just a few counts. This may stem from a read error, because a much larger clone lies one nucleotide away. The chain combines TRBV20-1 with TRBJ2-5; 11 bases fit TRBD2. The CDR3 sequence is 13 residues long. With 6 bases clipped from V and 11 bases from J, the junction kept 11 bases outside the gene matches. Germline V gene data show CDR1 as DFQATT and CDR2 as SNEGSKA (reference sequence). The CDR3 loop is CSASGLAGYEQYF. DNA of the CDR3: TGCAGTGCCAGTGGACTAGCGGGCTATGAGCAGTACTTC.

About this clonotype itself: Mismatch with germline at one junction end may stem from a read error. The chain joins TRBV13 to TRBJ2-3, with TRBD2 as a possible D gene (7 bases). This CDR3 has 19 amino acids. Germline loops: CDR1 PRHDT, CDR2 FYEKMQ (reference sequence). Written as DNA, the CDR3 is TGTACCAGCAGCTTCCGGAGACGGGGGGCCCGGACCAGCACAGATACGCAGTATTTT. Translation gives CTSSFRRRGARTSTDTQYF. Full variable domain (missing parts from reference TRBV13 and TRBJ2-3): AAGVIQSPRHLIKEKRETATLKCYPIPRHDTVYWYQQGPGQDPQFLISFYEKMQSDKGSIPDRFSAQQFSDYHSELNMSSLELGDSALYFCTSSFRRRGARTSTDTQYFGPGTRLTVL.

This clonotype was detected ten times or more. The chain links TRBV9 to TRBJ2-3, with D perhaps matching TRBD1 or TRBD2 (6 bases each). Germline V gene data show CDR1 as SGDLS and CDR2 as YYNGEE. This CDR3 contains 18 residues. The ends were cut back, 0 bases at V and 2 bases at J, with 19 bases in the middle. CDR3 region: CASSVAGVGGTNTDTQYF. CDR3 in DNA: TGTGCCAGCAGCGTAGCAGGGGTCGGGGGTACTAACACAGATACGCAGTATTTT.